One and the same sample provided the 23 T cell receptor beta chains below, sequenced in a study of T cell responses to AZD1222 COVID-19 vaccine. The repertoire was sequenced with immunoSEQ multiplex PCR; TCRdb's copy has only in-frame clones and lacks some. The sample gives over 150,000 clones, 92% of which show up once; 4.4% is in the top ten. Source: peripheral blood, taken on day 0 of MenACWY control vaccination. The receptors originated from an adult in good health.

The rearrangement joins TRBV28 to TRBJ2-7; 7 bases line up with TRBD1. Per the germline V gene, CDR1 is MDHEN and CDR2 is SYDVKM. Germline trimming cut 3 bases from V and 1 base from J; bases unmatched to any gene: 6. This CDR3 contains 15 residues. CDR3 amino acids: CASSFRDRASYEQYF. CDR3 DNA: TGTGCCAGCAGTTTTCGGGACAGAGCATCCTACGAGCAGTACTTC.

The rearrangement joins TRBV6-6 to TRBJ1-5; 8 bases are a match to TRBD1. CDR3 length: 15 residues. The trim removed 6 bases at V and 4 bases at J, leaving 8 bases unmatched. The V gene's germline CDR1 is MNHNY and CDR2 SVGAGI (reference sequence). The CDR3 sequence is CASSRDRGNNQPQHF. In DNA, the CDR3 is TGTGCCAGCAGCCGCGACAGGGGTAATAATCAGCCCCAGCATTTT.

The V gene is TRBV11-2, the J gene TRBJ1-5, with D uncertain. The CDR3 totals 11 residues. Trimming took 6 bases from V and 6 from J, leaving 6 bases between them. Germline V lookup: CDR1 SGHAT, CDR2 FQNNGV. Here the CDR3 DNA reads TGTGCCAGCAGGGCGGCTCAGCCCCAGCATTTT. As protein: CASRAAQPQHF.

This sequence joins TRBV7-8 and TRBJ2-1; unclear D gene. CDR1 SGHVS and CDR2 FQNEAQ come from the germline V gene. Between the trimmed V and J ends, which lost 5 bases and 10 bases, there was a span of 12 bases. This CDR3 spans 12 amino acids. The CDR3: CASSQLRMEQFF. The DNA for the CDR3 is TGTGCCAGCAGCCAACTCCGGATGGAGCAGTTCTTC. The full variable domain, with the rest looked up from reference TRBV7-8 and TRBJ2-1, is GAGVSQSPRYKVAKRGQDVALRCDPISGHVSLFWYQQALGQGPEFLTYFQNEAQLDKSGLPSDRFFAERPEGSVSTLKIQRTQQEDSAVYLCASSQLRMEQFFGPGTRLTVL.

This rearrangement joins TRBV7-9 to TRBJ2-7; 10 nucleotides align to TRBD1. Unmatched junction bases numbered 3, after V lost 7 bases and J lost 3 bases. CDR1 SEHNR and CDR2 FQNEAQ come from the germline V gene (reference sequence). The CDR3 runs 13 residues. The CDR3 DNA follows: TGTGCCAGCACGGGACAGGGGCACTACGAGCAGTACTTC. Amino acids: CASTGQGHYEQYF.

The V and J genes are TRBV5-1 and TRBJ2-3; perhaps TRBD2 as D (5 bases). The germline V gene encodes CDR1 SGHRS and CDR2 YFSETQ. Trimming left V 4 bases short and J 2 bases short, with 11 bases between. The CDR3 extends over 14 amino acids. CDR3 loop: CASSPDLTTDTQYF. CDR3 DNA sequence: TGCGCCAGCAGCCCGGACTTAACCACAGATACGCAGTATTTT.

The V and J genes are TRBV30 and TRBJ1-2, with TRBD1 matching 8 bases. V shed 3 bases, J shed 5 bases, and the junction held 5 bases outside the gene matches. Germline CDR1 GTSNPN, CDR2 SVGIG (reference sequence). The CDR3 runs to 13 residues. The CDR3 loop is CAWRGTGKYGYTF. In nucleotides, the CDR3 is TGTGCCTGGAGGGGGACAGGAAAATATGGCTACACCTTC.

This sequence joins TRBV19 and TRBJ1-2; no firm D call. Trimming left V 4 bases short and J 0 bases short, with 9 bases between. Germline CDR1 is LNHDA and CDR2 is SQIVND (reference sequence). This CDR3 contains 14 residues. CDR3: CASSNDVSNYGYTF. The CDR3 nucleotides read TGTGCCAGTAGTAATGACGTGTCTAACTATGGCTACACCTTC.

This chain connects TRBV27 to TRBJ1-2; TRBD1 matches 12 bases. The CDR3 has 15 amino acids. From germline, CDR1 is MNHEY and CDR2 SMNVEV (reference sequence). The CDR3 protein is CSVGTGGGSSYGYTF. The CDR3 region has the DNA TGTTCGGTGGGGACAGGGGGCGGTTCAAGCTATGGCTACACCTTC.

The chain carries TRBV9 and TRBJ2-7; perhaps TRBD1 as D (5 bases). Germline values: CDR1 SGDLS, CDR2 YYNGEE. The CDR3 is 13 amino acids. Trimming pared 2 bases from V and 6 bases from J, leaving 12 bases between. For the CDR3, the DNA is TGTGCCAGCAGCGTGGCAGGGTCGGGCGAGCAGTACTTC. It specifies CASSVAGSGEQYF.

Regarding this clone: The same CDR3 can be traced to other DNA sequences in this sample. The rearrangement joins TRBV27 to TRBJ2-1; TRBD2 matches 14 bases. The CDR3 length is 15 residues. V shed 4 bases and J 7 bases; nucleotides not matched to a gene: 3. Germline V lookup: CDR1 MNHEY, CDR2 SMNVEV (reference sequence). The CDR3 here is CASSSGLAGVNEQFF. CDR3 DNA: TGTGCCAGCAGTTCGGGACTAGCGGGAGTGAATGAGCAGTTCTTC.

The CDR3 sequence is CASSLGPVAYSPLHF. CDR3 sequence (DNA): TGTGCCAGCAGCCTCGGACCCGTGGCCTATTCACCCCTCCACTTT. The chain carries TRBV7-9 and TRBJ1-6, with unresolved D. The CDR3 consists of 15 residues. The V and J ends lost 5 bases and 8 bases respectively, with 16 bases between them. CDR1 SEHNR and CDR2 FQNEAQ come from the germline V gene (reference sequence).

The gene calls are TRBV29-1 and TRBJ2-7, with a tentative D call TRBD1 (6 bases). V dropped 6 bases and J dropped 1 base, with 10 bases sitting between them. The CDR3 totals 12 residues. Germline CDR1 reads SQVTM; CDR2 reads ANQGSEA. This chain's CDR3 is CSVQQGSYEQYF. The CDR3 nucleotides are TGCAGCGTCCAACAGGGTTCCTACGAGCAGTACTTC.

The genes are TRBV30 and TRBJ1-5; D perhaps matches TRBD1 (5 bases). The CDR3 extends over 13 amino acids. The germline V gene encodes CDR1 GTSNPN and CDR2 SVGIG (reference sequence). Trimming cost V 3 bases and J 4 bases, with 10 bases left between them. The CDR3 region has the DNA TGTGCCTGGAGCGGGGACGAAAATCAGCCCCAGCATTTT. This gives the protein CAWSGDENQPQHF.

This chain joins TRBV7-2 and TRBJ1-2; TRBD1 is a possible D gene (5 bases). The germline V and J ends were trimmed by 2 bases and 2 bases, with 12 bases remaining between them. The CDR3 is made up of 15 amino acids. Looked up from germline, CDR1 is SGHTA and CDR2 is FQGNSA. The CDR3 protein is CASSLNPGGNYGYTF. Here the CDR3 DNA reads TGTGCCAGCAGCTTAAACCCCGGGGGGAACTATGGCTACACCTTC.

This clone was recorded only once. The genes are TRBV7-3 and TRBJ2-1; 11 positions match TRBD2. The CDR3 covers 17 residues. J lost 9 bases, V lost 5 bases, and 15 bases had no gene match. The germline V gene encodes CDR1 SGHTA and CDR2 FQGTGA. CDR3 amino acids: CASSLELAGEIMGEQFF. In DNA, the CDR3 is TGTGCCAGCAGCCTCGAACTAGCGGGAGAAATCATGGGTGAGCAGTTCTTC. Full variable domain (outside the CDR3, taken from reference TRBV7-3 and TRBJ2-1): GAGVSQTPSNKVTEKGKYVELRCDPISGHTALYWYRQSLGQGPEFLIYFQGTGAADDSGLPNDRFFAVRPEGSVSTLKIQRTERGDSAVYLCASSLELAGEIMGEQFFGPGTRLTVL.

This clone has a single count. This chain joins TRBV5-6 and TRBJ1-1; TRBD1 matches 8 bases. Germline CDR1 reads SGHDT; CDR2 reads YYEEEE. The length of the CDR3 is 15 residues. Unmatched junction bases numbered 7, after V lost 2 bases and J lost 4 bases. The CDR3 DNA is TGTGCCAGCAGCTTCTGGACAGGGCTTGGCACTGAAGCTTTCTTT. It translates to CASSFWTGLGTEAFF.

The rearrangement links TRBV27 to TRBJ2-2, with TRBD2 matching over 11 bases. Per germline, CDR1 MNHEY and CDR2 SMNVEV (reference sequence). The CDR3 runs 16 residues. Germline trimming cut 6 bases from V and 1 base from J; bases unmatched to any gene: 4. The DNA of the CDR3 is TGTGCCAGCAGCTGGCTAGCGGGAGGGAACACCGGGGAGCTGTTTTTT. This encodes CASSWLAGGNTGELFF.

The CDR3 loop reads CASSEGPSGGEQYF. The CDR3 DNA reads as TGTGCCAGCAGTGAAGGGCCTAGCGGTGGCGAGCAGTACTTC. The V and J genes are TRBV6-1 and TRBJ2-7, with 7 bases aligning to TRBD2. J gave up 6 bases and V 1 base, and 6 bases lay outside the gene matches. Germline CDR1 MNHNS, CDR2 SASEGT. The CDR3 length is 14 residues.

The rearrangement joins TRBV4-1 to TRBJ2-5; TRBD2 agrees at 14 bases. Germline V gene lookup returns CDR1 MGHRA and CDR2 YSYEKL. There are 17 residues in the CDR3. V dropped 0 bases and J dropped 7; count of bases not matched to a gene: 7. DNA of the CDR3: TGCGCCAGCAGCCAAGAAATTGAGACTAGCGGGAGGGGGACCCAGTACTTC. Encoded protein: CASSQEIETSGRGTQYF.

The genes are TRBV18 and TRBJ2-3; D is possibly TRBD1 (6 bases). CDR1 and CDR2 from the germline V gene are KGHSH and LQKENI. The CDR3 has 17 amino acids. Trimming pared 0 bases from V and 3 bases from J, leaving 16 bases between. Here the CDR3 reads CASSPPTGRGPTDTQYF. As DNA, the CDR3 is TGTGCCAGCTCACCACCGACTGGCAGGGGCCCAACAGATACGCAGTATTTT. Full variable domain (remainder filled in from reference TRBV18 and TRBJ2-3): NAGVMQNPRHLVRRRGQEARLRCSPMKGHSHVYWYRQLPEEGLKFMVYLQKENIIDESGMPKERFSAEFPKEGPSILRIQQVVRGDSAAYFCASSPPTGRGPTDTQYFGPGTRLTVL.

The chain is built from TRBV6-1 and TRBJ2-2; a weak D match, TRBD1 (6 bases). In germline, CDR1 is MNHNS, CDR2 SASEGT. This CDR3 has 14 residues. V lost 2 bases to trimming and J lost 7 bases, with 11 bases between them. The CDR3 region has the DNA TGTGCCAGCAGTGAACAAACAGGGCTCGGGGAGCTGTTTTTT. It encodes CASSEQTGLGELFF.

The genes are TRBV7-9 and TRBJ1-1; D is undetermined. V was pared by 2 bases and J by 5 bases, with 12 bases between. Per germline, CDR1 SEHNR and CDR2 FQNEAQ (reference sequence). This CDR3 comprises 14 residues. CDR3 bases: TGTGCCAGCAGCTTAAACGGGGATTCGACTGAAGCTTTCTTT. This translates into CASSLNGDSTEAFF. Full variable domain (rest looked up from reference TRBV7-9 and TRBJ1-1): DTGVSQNPRHKITKRGQNVTFRCDPISEHNRLYWYRQTLGQGPEFLTYFQNEAQLEKSRLLSDRFSAERPKGSFSTLEIQRTEQGDSAMYLCASSLNGDSTEAFFGQGTRLTVV.